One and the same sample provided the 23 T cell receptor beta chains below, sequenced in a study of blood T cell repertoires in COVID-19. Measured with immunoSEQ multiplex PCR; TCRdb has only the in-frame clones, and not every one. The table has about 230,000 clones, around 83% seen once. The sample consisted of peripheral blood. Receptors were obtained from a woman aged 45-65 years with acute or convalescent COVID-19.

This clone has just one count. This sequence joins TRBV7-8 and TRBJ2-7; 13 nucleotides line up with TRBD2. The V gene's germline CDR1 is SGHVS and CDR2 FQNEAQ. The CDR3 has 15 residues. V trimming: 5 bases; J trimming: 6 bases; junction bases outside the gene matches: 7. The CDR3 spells CASSLGLAGVGEQYF. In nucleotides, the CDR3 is TGTGCCAGCAGCCTAGGACTAGCGGGAGTCGGCGAGCAGTACTTC. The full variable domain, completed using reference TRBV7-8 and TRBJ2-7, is GAGVSQSPRYKVAKRGQDVALRCDPISGHVSLFWYQQALGQGPEFLTYFQNEAQLDKSGLPSDRFFAERPEGSVSTLKIQRTQQEDSAVYLCASSLGLAGVGEQYFGPGTRLTVT.

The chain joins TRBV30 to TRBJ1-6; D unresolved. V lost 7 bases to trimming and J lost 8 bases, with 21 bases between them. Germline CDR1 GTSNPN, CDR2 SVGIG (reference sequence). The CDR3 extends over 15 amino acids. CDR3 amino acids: CAYHPGIIMDSPLHF. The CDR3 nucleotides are TGTGCCTACCACCCGGGGATAATAATGGATTCACCCCTCCACTTT.

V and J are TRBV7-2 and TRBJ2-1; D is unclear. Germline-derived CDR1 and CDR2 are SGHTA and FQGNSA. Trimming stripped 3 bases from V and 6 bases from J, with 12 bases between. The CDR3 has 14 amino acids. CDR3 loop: CASSFGRASNEQFF. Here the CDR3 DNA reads TGTGCCAGCAGCTTCGGTCGAGCGAGCAATGAGCAGTTCTTC.

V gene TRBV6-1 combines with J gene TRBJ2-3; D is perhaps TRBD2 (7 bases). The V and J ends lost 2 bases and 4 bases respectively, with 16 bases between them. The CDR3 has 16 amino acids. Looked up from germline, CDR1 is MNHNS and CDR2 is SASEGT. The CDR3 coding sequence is TGTGCCAGCAGTGAAAGGTGGGGGGGCCCCCCAGATACGCAGTATTTT. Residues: CASSERWGGPPDTQYF.

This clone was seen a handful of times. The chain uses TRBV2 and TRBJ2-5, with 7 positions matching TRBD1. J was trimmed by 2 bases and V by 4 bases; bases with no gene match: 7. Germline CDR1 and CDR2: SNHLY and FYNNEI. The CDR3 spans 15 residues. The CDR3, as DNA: TGTGCCAGCAGTGGAGGGGGCGCATATCAAGAGACCCAGTACTTC. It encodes CASSGGGAYQETQYF.

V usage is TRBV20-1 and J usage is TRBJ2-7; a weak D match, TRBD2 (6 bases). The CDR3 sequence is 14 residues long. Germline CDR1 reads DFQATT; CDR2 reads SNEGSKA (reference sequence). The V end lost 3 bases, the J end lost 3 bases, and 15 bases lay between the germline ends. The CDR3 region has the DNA TGCAGTGCTAGTGGCGGAGTGGGGGGCTACGAGCAGTACTTC. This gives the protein CSASGGVGGYEQYF.

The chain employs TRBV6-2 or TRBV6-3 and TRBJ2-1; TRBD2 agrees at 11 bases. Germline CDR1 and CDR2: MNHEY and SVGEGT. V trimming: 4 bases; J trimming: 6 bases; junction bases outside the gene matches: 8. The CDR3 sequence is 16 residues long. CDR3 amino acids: CASSSASGGYSNEQFF. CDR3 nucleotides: TGTGCCAGCAGTTCGGCTAGCGGGGGGTACTCCAATGAGCAGTTCTTC.

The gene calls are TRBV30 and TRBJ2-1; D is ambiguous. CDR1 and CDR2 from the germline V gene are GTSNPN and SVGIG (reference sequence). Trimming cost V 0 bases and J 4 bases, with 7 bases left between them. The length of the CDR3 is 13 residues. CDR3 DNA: TGTGCCTGGAGTGTAAACTCGTACAATGAGCAGTTCTTC. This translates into CAWSVNSYNEQFF.

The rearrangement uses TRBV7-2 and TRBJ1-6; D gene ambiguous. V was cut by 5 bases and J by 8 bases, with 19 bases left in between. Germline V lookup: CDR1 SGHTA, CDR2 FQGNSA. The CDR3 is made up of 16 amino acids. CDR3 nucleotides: TGTGCCAGCAGCCTAAGACGGCCCGAGGTGGATTCACCCCTCCACTTT. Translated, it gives CASSLRRPEVDSPLHF. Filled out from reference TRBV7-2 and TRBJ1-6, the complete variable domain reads GAGVSQSPSNKVTEKGKDVELRCDPISGHTALYWYRQSLGQGLEFLIYFQGNSAPDKSGLPSDRFSAERTGGSVSTLTIQRTQQEDSAVYLCASSLRRPEVDSPLHFGNGTRLTVT.

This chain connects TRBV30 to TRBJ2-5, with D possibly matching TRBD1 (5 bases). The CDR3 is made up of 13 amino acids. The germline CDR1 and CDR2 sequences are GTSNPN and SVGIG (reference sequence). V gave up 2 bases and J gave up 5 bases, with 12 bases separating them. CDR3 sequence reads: CAWSKAGFETQYF. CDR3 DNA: TGTGCCTGGAGTAAGGCAGGGTTTGAGACCCAGTACTTC.

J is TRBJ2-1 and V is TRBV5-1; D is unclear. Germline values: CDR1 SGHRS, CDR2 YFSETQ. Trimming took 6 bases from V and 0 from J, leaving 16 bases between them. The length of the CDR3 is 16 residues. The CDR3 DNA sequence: TGCGCCAGCACCCCGGGTTCCGGAAGCTCCTACAATGAGCAGTTCTTC. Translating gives CASTPGSGSSYNEQFF.

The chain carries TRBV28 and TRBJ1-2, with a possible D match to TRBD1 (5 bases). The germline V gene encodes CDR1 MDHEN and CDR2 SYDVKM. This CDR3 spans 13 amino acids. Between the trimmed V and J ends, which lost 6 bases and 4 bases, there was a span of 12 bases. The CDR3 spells CASRARVLYGYTF. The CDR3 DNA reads TGTGCCAGCAGGGCCAGGGTACTCTATGGCTACACCTTC.

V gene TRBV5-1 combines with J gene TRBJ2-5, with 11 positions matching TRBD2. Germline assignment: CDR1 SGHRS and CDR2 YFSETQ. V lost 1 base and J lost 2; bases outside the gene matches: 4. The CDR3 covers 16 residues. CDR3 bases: TGCGCCAGCAGCTTGTCGACTAGCGGGAATCAAGAGACCCAGTACTTC. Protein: CASSLSTSGNQETQYF.

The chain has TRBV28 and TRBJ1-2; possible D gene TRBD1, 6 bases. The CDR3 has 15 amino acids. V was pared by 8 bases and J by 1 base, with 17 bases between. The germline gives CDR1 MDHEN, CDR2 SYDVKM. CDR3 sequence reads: CASSSGGLINYGYTF. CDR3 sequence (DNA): TGTGCCAGCTCTTCGGGGGGGCTGATTAACTATGGCTACACCTTC.

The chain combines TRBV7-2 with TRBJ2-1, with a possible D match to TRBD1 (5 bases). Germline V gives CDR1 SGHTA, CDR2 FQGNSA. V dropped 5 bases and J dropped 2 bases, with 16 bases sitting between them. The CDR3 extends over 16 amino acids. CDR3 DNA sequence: TGTGCCAGCAGCCAGATGGTGGGGCAGGCCTACAATGAGCAGTTCTTC. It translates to CASSQMVGQAYNEQFF.

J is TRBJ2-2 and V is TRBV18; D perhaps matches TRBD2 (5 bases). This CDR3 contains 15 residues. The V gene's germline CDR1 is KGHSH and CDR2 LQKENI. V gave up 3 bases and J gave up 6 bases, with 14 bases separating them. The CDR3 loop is CASSPEGIAAGELFF. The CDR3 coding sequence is TGTGCCAGCTCACCCGAGGGAATAGCAGCCGGGGAGCTGTTTTTT. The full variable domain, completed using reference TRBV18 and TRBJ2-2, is NAGVMQNPRHLVRRRGQEARLRCSPMKGHSHVYWYRQLPEEGLKFMVYLQKENIIDESGMPKERFSAEFPKEGPSILRIQQVVRGDSAAYFCASSPEGIAAGELFFGEGSRLTVL.

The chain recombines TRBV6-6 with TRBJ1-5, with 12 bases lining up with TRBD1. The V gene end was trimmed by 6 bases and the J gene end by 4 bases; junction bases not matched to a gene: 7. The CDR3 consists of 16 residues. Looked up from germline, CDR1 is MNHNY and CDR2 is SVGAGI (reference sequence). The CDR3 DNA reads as TGTGCCAGCAGAACGTCGGGACAGGGGGCAAATCAGCCCCAGCATTTT. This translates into CASRTSGQGANQPQHF.

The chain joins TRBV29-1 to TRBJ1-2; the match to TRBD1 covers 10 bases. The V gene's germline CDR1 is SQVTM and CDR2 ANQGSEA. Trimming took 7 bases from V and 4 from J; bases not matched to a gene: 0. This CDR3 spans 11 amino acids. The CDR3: CSGTGGYGYTF. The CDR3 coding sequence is TGCAGCGGGACAGGGGGCTATGGCTACACCTTC.

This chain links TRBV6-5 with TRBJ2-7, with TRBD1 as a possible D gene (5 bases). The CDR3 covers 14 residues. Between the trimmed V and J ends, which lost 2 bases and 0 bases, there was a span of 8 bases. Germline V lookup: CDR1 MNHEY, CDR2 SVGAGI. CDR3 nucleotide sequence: TGTGCCAGCAGTTACGGGGCGGTCTCCTACGAGCAGTACTTC. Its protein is CASSYGAVSYEQYF.

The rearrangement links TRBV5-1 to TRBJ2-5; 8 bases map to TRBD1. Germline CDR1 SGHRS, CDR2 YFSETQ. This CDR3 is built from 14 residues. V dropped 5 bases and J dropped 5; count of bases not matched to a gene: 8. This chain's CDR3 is CASRSGQGRETQYF. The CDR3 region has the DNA TGCGCCAGCAGGTCCGGACAGGGCCGGGAGACCCAGTACTTC.

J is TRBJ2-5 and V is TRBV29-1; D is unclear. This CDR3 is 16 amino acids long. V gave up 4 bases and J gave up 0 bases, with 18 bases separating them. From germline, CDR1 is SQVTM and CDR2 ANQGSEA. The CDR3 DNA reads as TGCAGCGTTGGTGTGTTGGCGGATCGGTACCAAGAGACCCAGTACTTC. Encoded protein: CSVGVLADRYQETQYF.

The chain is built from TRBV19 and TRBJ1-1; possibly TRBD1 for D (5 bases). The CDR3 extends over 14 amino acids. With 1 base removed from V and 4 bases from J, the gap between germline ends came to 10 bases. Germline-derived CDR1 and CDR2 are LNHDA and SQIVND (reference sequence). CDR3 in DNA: TGTGCCAGTAGTATAGGATCAGGGTTCACTGAAGCTTTCTTT. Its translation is CASSIGSGFTEAFF.

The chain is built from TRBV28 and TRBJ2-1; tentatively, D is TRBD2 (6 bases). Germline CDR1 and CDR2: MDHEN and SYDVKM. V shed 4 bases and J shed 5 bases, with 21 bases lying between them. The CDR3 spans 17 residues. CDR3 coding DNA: TGTGCCAGCAGTTCCTCGAGGGTAGCGGATCTAAACAATGAGCAGTTCTTC. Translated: CASSSSRVADLNNEQFF.